Following are 25 T cell receptor beta chains from one sample sequenced in a study of OX40 agonist ivuxolimab in advanced cancers. Clones were read by immunoSEQ multiplex PCR, and TCRdb kept only the in-frame ones, dropping some. The sample yields tens of thousands of clones, approximately 90% seen once. Sequenced material: CD4+ or CD8+ T cells sorted from blood, taken in a trial of the OX40 agonist ivuxolimab. The receptors here all came from an adult with an advanced solid tumor such as melanoma, head and neck, liver or kidney cancer.

The chain combines TRBV5-1 with TRBJ2-7, with 12 bases lining up with TRBD1. The length of the CDR3 is 16 residues. Germline CDR1 and CDR2: SGHRS and YFSETQ. The V and J ends lost 0 bases and 5 bases, in that order; junction bases with no gene match: 6. CDR3 region: CASSLDTGTGGHEQYF. The CDR3 bases are TGCGCCAGCAGCTTGGACACCGGGACAGGGGGCCACGAGCAGTACTTC.

The chain carries TRBV2 and TRBJ2-3, with D possibly being TRBD1 (6 bases). With 7 bases removed from V and 5 bases from J, the gap between germline ends came to 19 bases. The germline V gene has CDR1 SNHLY and CDR2 FYNNEI. The CDR3 consists of 15 residues. DNA of the CDR3: TGTGCCAGCAACCAACAGGGTCCAGTGGGAGATACGCAGTATTTT. Its protein product is CASNQQGPVGDTQYF.

To note about this clone: A read error may produce the germline difference seen at one junction end. This chain joins TRBV7-9 and TRBJ1-2; 7 nucleotides match TRBD1. Per germline, CDR1 SEHNR and CDR2 FQNEAQ (reference sequence). CDR3 length equals 16 residues. The CDR3 sequence is CASSLARDRRTYGYTF. CDR3 DNA sequence: TGTGCCAGCAGCCTAGCAAGGGACAGAAGAACCTATGGCTACACCTTC. The entire variable domain, with the rest obtained from reference TRBV7-9 and TRBJ1-2, is as follows: DTGVSQNPRHKITKRGQNVTFRCDPISEHNRLYWYRQTLGQGPEFLTYFQNEAQLEKSRLLSDRFSAERPKGSFSTLEIQRTEQGDSAMYLCASSLARDRRTYGYTFGSGTRLTVV.

CDR3 bases: TGTGCCAGCAGTGAAACAGGAGCGAACACTGAAGCTTTCTTT. Translated: CASSETGANTEAFF. The chain couples TRBV2 to TRBJ1-1, with TRBD1 as a possible D gene (5 bases). Germline assignment: CDR1 SNHLY and CDR2 FYNNEI. The CDR3 loop spans 14 amino acids. With 2 bases removed from V and 1 base from J, the gap between germline ends came to 8 bases.

The genes are TRBV27 and TRBJ2-7; D may be TRBD1 or TRBD2 (6 bases each). V lost 2 bases to trimming and J lost 2 bases, with 13 bases between them. Looked up from germline, CDR1 is MNHEY and CDR2 is SMNVEV (reference sequence). The CDR3 contains 15 residues. CDR3 sequence (DNA): TGTGCCAGCAGTTTAGCGGGACAAAAAACCTACGAGCAGTACTTC. This translates into CASSLAGQKTYEQYF.

The chain uses TRBV11-3 and TRBJ2-1; 11 bases agree with TRBD2. This CDR3 is 15 amino acids long. The junction had 6 bases not matched to a gene; V was cut back by 4 bases and J by 7 bases. Germline V gene data show CDR1 as SGHNT and CDR2 as YENEEA. CDR3 in DNA: TGTGCCAGCAGCTCCACTAGCGGGAGTCGGAATGAGCAGTTCTTC. Its translation is CASSSTSGSRNEQFF.

The chain is built from TRBV2 and TRBJ2-1, with 9 bases matching TRBD1. With 3 bases clipped from V and 6 bases from J, the junction kept 9 bases outside the gene matches. The CDR3 totals 16 residues. The germline V gene encodes CDR1 SNHLY and CDR2 FYNNEI. Here the CDR3 reads CASSDGGTGSRNEQFF. The CDR3 DNA follows: TGTGCCAGCAGTGATGGCGGGACAGGGTCCCGCAATGAGCAGTTCTTC.

This sequence joins TRBV28 and TRBJ1-2; D gene ambiguous. CDR1 MDHEN and CDR2 SYDVKM come from the germline V gene. The V gene lost 7 bases and the J gene lost 4 bases, with 10 bases spanning the gap. The CDR3 is 12 residues long. CDR3 sequence (DNA): TGTGCCAGCACCTCGGGTGTCTATGGCTACACCTTC. Its protein is CASTSGVYGYTF.

J is TRBJ2-5 and V is TRBV29-1, with D tentatively TRBD1 (5 bases). The CDR3 covers 14 residues. The V and J ends lost 6 bases and 0 bases respectively, with 14 bases between them. CDR1 is SQVTM, CDR2 ANQGSEA, per germline. The CDR3 DNA reads TGCAGCGTAGCATCGACAGAGTACCAAGAGACCCAGTACTTC. This encodes CSVASTEYQETQYF. Drawing the rest from reference TRBV29-1 and TRBJ2-5, the complete variable domain is SAVISQKPSRDICQRGTSLTIQCQVDSQVTMMFWYRQQPGQSLTLIATANQGSEATYESGFVIDKFPISRPNLTFSTLTVSNMSPEDSSIYLCSVASTEYQETQYFGPGTRLLVL.

The chain links TRBV5-6 to TRBJ1-4; no reliable D call. This CDR3 is built from 14 residues. V dropped 0 bases and J dropped 5 bases, with 8 bases sitting between them. Germline CDR1 SGHDT, CDR2 YYEEEE. The CDR3 sequence is CASSLVTVNEKLFF. The CDR3 DNA reads TGTGCCAGCAGCTTGGTGACGGTGAATGAAAAACTGTTTTTT. Full variable domain (remainder filled in from reference TRBV5-6 and TRBJ1-4): DAGVTQSPTHLIKTRGQQVTLRCSPKSGHDTVSWYQQALGQGPQFIFQYYEEEERQRGNFPDRFSGHQFPNYSSELNVNALLLGDSALYLCASSLVTVNEKLFFGSGTQLSVL.

The chain combines TRBV2 with TRBJ2-7; D unclear. CDR3 length: 15 amino acids. Germline V gene data show CDR1 as SNHLY and CDR2 as FYNNEI. Trimming removed 2 bases at V and 2 bases at J, with 13 bases between. The CDR3 region has the DNA TGTGCCAGCAGTGAAAGAACCGGGCTACCCTACGAGCAGTACTTC. Translating it yields CASSERTGLPYEQYF.

DNA for the CDR3: TGTGCCAGCAGCTTAAGTGGGCACCGTAATCAGCCCCAGCATTTT. It yields the protein CASSLSGHRNQPQHF. The chain is built from TRBV7-3 and TRBJ1-5; D is ambiguous. Trimming removed 1 base at V and 4 bases at J, with 11 bases between. CDR1 is SGHTA, CDR2 FQGTGA, per germline. The CDR3 covers 15 residues.

V gene TRBV6-1 combines with J gene TRBJ2-1; no clear D. Germline CDR1 is MNHNS and CDR2 is SASEGT. Trimming cost V 1 base and J 1 base, with 14 bases left between them. This CDR3 is built from 17 residues. The CDR3 here is CASSEVPGGVSYNEQFF. CDR3 nucleotide sequence: TGTGCCAGCAGTGAAGTTCCGGGTGGTGTTTCCTACAATGAGCAGTTCTTC.

V is TRBV5-1 and J is TRBJ2-7; 11 bases line up with TRBD2. This CDR3 is built from 16 residues. The V gene end was trimmed by 0 bases and the J gene end by 4 bases; junction bases not matched to a gene: 6. Germline CDR1 reads SGHRS; CDR2 reads YFSETQ. CDR3 amino acids: CASSLVLAGGSYEQYF. The CDR3 DNA sequence: TGCGCCAGCAGCTTGGTCCTAGCGGGAGGTTCGTACGAGCAGTACTTC.

The rearrangement links TRBV21-1 to TRBJ1-6; TRBD1 reflects the table's D call only, with no check against the DNA. TRBV21-1 is annotated as a pseudogene. CDR3 length: 17 amino acids. The CDR3 nucleotides read TGTGCCAGCAGTGCCCCGGGACAGATAATTTATAATTCACCCCTCCACTTT. Translated, it gives CASSAPGQIIYNSPLHF.

A single count supports this clone. The chain carries TRBV27 and TRBJ1-5, with D unresolved. The CDR3 is 13 amino acids. Germline V CDR1 and CDR2: MNHEY, SMNVEV (reference sequence). Trimming took off 4 bases at V and 6 bases at J, with 10 bases between the two ends. The CDR3: CASSYRAGQPQHF. The CDR3 region has the DNA TGTGCCAGCAGTTATAGGGCAGGTCAGCCCCAGCATTTT.

The table lists this clone with a few counts. This chain joins TRBV6-1 and TRBJ2-4; TRBD2 agrees at 9 bases. V lost 4 bases and J lost 9; bases outside the gene matches: 7. The CDR3 spans 14 residues. The germline CDR1 and CDR2 sequences are MNHNS and SASEGT. Here the CDR3 reads CASSGTREGSIQYF. The CDR3 DNA sequence: TGTGCCAGCAGTGGGACGCGGGAGGGCAGCATTCAGTACTTC.

This clone was detected a few times. The chain couples TRBV6-5 to TRBJ1-3, with D hard to call. The germline gives CDR1 MNHEY, CDR2 SVGAGI. The CDR3 loop spans 15 amino acids. Trimming took 2 bases from V and 2 from J, leaving 10 bases between them. DNA of the CDR3: TGTGCCAGCAGTTACGAGCTCAACGCTGGAAACACCATATATTTT. This gives the protein CASSYELNAGNTIYF.

This chain joins TRBV7-9 and TRBJ1-1, with a possible D match to TRBD1 (5 bases). The CDR3 sequence is 15 residues long. V was trimmed by 5 bases and J by 0 bases, leaving 13 bases between them. The germline V gene has CDR1 SEHNR and CDR2 FQNEAQ (reference sequence). The CDR3 protein is CASSPWGPMNTEAFF. CDR3 nucleotides: TGTGCCAGCAGCCCGTGGGGACCGATGAACACTGAAGCTTTCTTT.

The chain links TRBV19 to TRBJ2-2; 8 bases line up with TRBD1. This CDR3 contains 15 residues. Germline-derived CDR1 and CDR2 are LNHDA and SQIVND (reference sequence). V trimming: 7 bases; J trimming: 4 bases; junction bases outside the gene matches: 8. DNA for the CDR3: TGTGCCAGTAAGGTCGACAGGGGTGGCACCGGGGAGCTGTTTTTT. This codes for CASKVDRGGTGELFF.

This rearrangement joins TRBV10-1 to TRBJ1-1; TRBD1 might be the D (5 bases). CDR3 length: 14 residues. Per germline, CDR1 WNHNN and CDR2 SYGVQD (reference sequence). V lost 9 bases and J 1 base, leaving 15 bases between the germline ends. CDR3 amino acids: CARGEHTRNTEAFF. As DNA, the CDR3 is TGCGCCAGAGGGGAACACACGAGGAACACTGAAGCTTTCTTT.

This chain uses TRBV19 with TRBJ2-3; 10 positions agree with TRBD2. V was pared by 4 bases and J by 2 bases, with 6 bases of the junction left unmatched. Germline lookup yields CDR1 LNHDA and CDR2 SQIVND (reference sequence). This CDR3 spans 16 amino acids. CDR3 DNA sequence: TGTGCCAGTAGTACCCTACTAGCGGGAATCACAGATACGCAGTATTTT. Its translation: CASSTLLAGITDTQYF.

Concerning this clone: The junction and the germline gene differ at one end; a read error may be behind it. The chain uses TRBV6-6 and TRBJ2-2; D unresolved. CDR1 and CDR2 from the germline V gene are MNHNY and SVGAGI (reference sequence). CDR3 length equals 13 residues. This CDR3 reads CASSDSTTGELFF. The CDR3 DNA reads TGTGCCAGCAGTGACTCGACAACCGGGGAGCTGTTTTTT.

The chain has TRBV5-4 and TRBJ2-2; TRBD1 agrees at 7 bases. Trimming took 3 bases from V and 5 from J; bases not matched to a gene: 7. Per the germline V gene, CDR1 is SGHNT and CDR2 is YYREEE (reference sequence). The CDR3 loop spans 15 amino acids. The CDR3 region has the DNA TGTGCCAGCAGCTCATACAGGGACAGTACCGGGGAGCTGTTTTTT. Translating it yields CASSSYRDSTGELFF. Complete variable domain (other parts from reference TRBV5-4 and TRBJ2-2): ETGVTQSPTHLIKTRGQQVTLRCSSQSGHNTVSWYQQALGQGPQFIFQYYREEENGRGNFPPRFSGLQFPNYSSELNVNALELDDSALYLCASSSYRDSTGELFFGEGSRLTVL.

The V and J genes are TRBV18 and TRBJ1-2; D is perhaps TRBD1 (5 bases). V lost 6 bases and J 1 base, leaving 9 bases between the germline ends. The CDR3 has 13 residues. Looked up from germline, CDR1 is KGHSH and CDR2 is LQKENI. The CDR3 sequence: CASSPDSNYGYTF. Here the CDR3 DNA reads TGTGCCAGCTCGCCAGACAGTAACTATGGCTACACCTTC.